The 23 T cell receptor beta chains in this list originate from one sample, sequenced in a study of cytomegalovirus exposure and HLA in healthy donors. Amplification used 60 Vbeta primers and 13 Jbeta primers. This table comes from immunoSEQ multiplex PCR, and its TCRdb copy is limited to in-frame clones, with some not included. The sample has some 120,000 clones; about two thirds are singletons. Sequenced sample: PBMCs. The source of these receptors is a man aged 55-75 years in good health and CMV-seropositive.

The chain employs TRBV5-4 and TRBJ2-6; D gene unclear. In germline, CDR1 is SGHNT, CDR2 YYREEE (reference sequence). CDR3 length equals 17 residues. V was shortened by 1 base and J by 0 bases, with 11 bases between the two germline ends. Here the CDR3 DNA reads TGTGCCAGCAGCTTGAGCATTACTGGCTCTGGGGCCAACGTCCTGACTTTC. As protein: CASSLSITGSGANVLTF.

This chain uses TRBV25-1 with TRBJ2-5, with TRBD1 matching over 8 bases. The CDR3 covers 11 residues. Germline V gene data show CDR1 as MGHDK and CDR2 as SYGVNS. V trimming: 8 bases; J trimming: 5 bases; junction bases outside the gene matches: 1. CDR3 in amino acids: CASDRGETQYF. DNA of the CDR3: TGTGCCAGCGACAGGGGTGAGACCCAGTACTTC.

This clone was seen a few times. The gene calls are TRBV4-2 and TRBJ2-5; TRBD2 might be the D (5 bases). This CDR3 is 14 amino acids long. Trimming pared 2 bases from V and 2 bases from J, leaving 9 bases between. The germline V gene has CDR1 LGHNA and CDR2 YNFKEQ. The CDR3 DNA sequence: TGTGCCAGCAGCCAACGAGCGGATCAAGAGACCCAGTACTTC. Protein product: CASSQRADQETQYF.

A few counts support this clone. The rearrangement links TRBV30 to TRBJ1-3; D gene unclear. The length of the CDR3 is 13 residues. Germline V gives CDR1 GTSNPN, CDR2 SVGIG (reference sequence). The V end lost 0 bases, the J end lost 2 bases, and 5 bases lay between the germline ends. CDR3 sequence reads: CAWSVGAGNTIYF. Written as DNA, the CDR3 is TGTGCCTGGAGTGTTGGAGCTGGAAACACCATATATTTT.

This clone showed up just once. The chain has TRBV28 and TRBJ2-1; no firm D call. CDR1 MDHEN and CDR2 SYDVKM come from the germline V gene. The CDR3 is made up of 13 amino acids. V was clipped by 3 bases and J by 2 bases, with 5 bases between them. This CDR3 is CASSFPTYNEQFF. DNA of the CDR3: TGTGCCAGCAGTTTCCCTACCTACAATGAGCAGTTCTTC.

The CDR3 nucleotides read TGTGCCTGGAGGGGGGACAGGCACTACGAGCAGTACTTC. It yields the protein CAWRGDRHYEQYF. This rearrangement joins TRBV30 to TRBJ2-7, with 8 bases aligning to TRBD1. CDR1 GTSNPN and CDR2 SVGIG come from the germline V gene (reference sequence). The CDR3 spans 13 residues. The V and J ends lost 3 bases and 3 bases, in that order; junction bases with no gene match: 4.

A remark on this clone: An end of the junction differs from the germline gene, which may be a read error. V and J are TRBV7-9 and TRBJ1-2; D may be TRBD1 (5 bases). The length of the CDR3 is 12 residues. Germline V gene sequence: CDR1 SEHNR, CDR2 FQNEAQ (reference sequence). CDR3 DNA sequence: TGTTCCAGCAGCGGACACTACTATGGCTACACCTTC. This translates into CSSSGHYYGYTF.

This clone has just one count. This rearrangement joins TRBV4-1 to TRBJ1-1, with D unclear. V was shortened by 3 bases and J by 11 bases, with 13 bases between the two germline ends. There are 12 residues in the CDR3. CDR1 and CDR2 from the germline V gene are MGHRA and YSYEKL. CDR3 sequence: CASSQIQREAFF. CDR3 coding DNA: TGCGCCAGCAGCCAGATCCAGAGGGAGGCTTTCTTT.

This clone turned up a few times. This sequence joins TRBV19 and TRBJ1-1; no clear D gene. V gave up 7 bases and J gave up 0 bases, with 6 bases separating them. From germline, CDR1 is LNHDA and CDR2 SQIVND (reference sequence). The CDR3 contains 12 residues. DNA of the CDR3: TGTGCCAGTAACAGAGTGAACACTGAAGCTTTCTTT. It encodes CASNRVNTEAFF.

V and J are TRBV2 and TRBJ1-2; D perhaps matches TRBD1 (6 bases). Trimming left V 6 bases short and J 6 bases short, with 14 bases between. CDR3 length equals 13 residues. CDR1 is SNHLY and CDR2 is FYNNEI in the germline V gene. CDR3 nucleotide sequence: TGTGCCAGCAGGTCCGGGACACAGAATGGCTACACCTTC. The encoded protein is CASRSGTQNGYTF.

CDR3 coding DNA: TGTGCCAGCAGCTTGGTATCGCAGGGCTGGATGCAGTATTTT. It yields the protein CASSLVSQGWMQYF. The chain joins TRBV5-6 to TRBJ2-3, with a possible D match to TRBD1 (5 bases). Germline V gene data show CDR1 as SGHDT and CDR2 as YYEEEE. The CDR3 is 14 residues long. The V and J ends lost 0 bases and 11 bases respectively, with 16 bases between them.

There are a few counts of this clone. The V and J genes are TRBV9 and TRBJ2-2; 8 positions agree with TRBD2. J lost 9 bases, V lost 4 bases, and 14 bases had no gene match. Germline CDR1 SGDLS, CDR2 YYNGEE. This CDR3 spans 16 amino acids. The CDR3 protein is CASSLSQGLGLRELFF. The CDR3 DNA sequence: TGTGCCAGCAGCCTTTCCCAGGGACTAGGGTTAAGGGAGCTGTTTTTT.

The chain uses TRBV30 and TRBJ1-5, with 7 positions matching TRBD1. Trimming at V came to 1 base and at J to 3 bases, leaving 15 bases not matched to a gene. Germline V gene data show CDR1 as GTSNPN and CDR2 as SVGIG (reference sequence). The CDR3 spans 18 residues. CDR3 in amino acids: CAWSDPPDRAGTNQPQHF. CDR3 DNA: TGTGCCTGGAGTGACCCACCCGACAGGGCAGGGACCAATCAGCCCCAGCATTTT. Looking up the rest from reference TRBV30 and TRBJ1-5 gives the full variable domain: SQTIHQWPATLVQPVGSPLSLECTVEGTSNPNLYWYRQAAGRGLQLLFYSVGIGQISSEVPQNLSASRPQDRQFILSSKKLLLSDSGFYLCAWSDPPDRAGTNQPQHFGDGTRLSIL.

Worth noting for this clone: Other DNA sequences within the sample encode an identical CDR3. The gene calls are TRBV5-1 and TRBJ1-6; 9 positions match TRBD1. Germline V gene data show CDR1 as SGHRS and CDR2 as YFSETQ. CDR3 length: 14 amino acids. The junction had 3 bases not matched to a gene; V was cut back by 4 bases and J by 7 bases. CDR3 in DNA: TGCGCCAGCAGCCTCGGACAGGGGAATTCACCCCTCCACTTT. This sequence encodes CASSLGQGNSPLHF.

This clone has only a few counts. This sequence joins TRBV5-5 and TRBJ1-1, with D possibly TRBD1 on 5 matching bases. There are 13 residues in the CDR3. V lost 4 bases and J 4 bases, leaving 11 bases between the germline ends. Looked up from germline, CDR1 is SGHKS and CDR2 is YYEKEE (reference sequence). The CDR3 DNA follows: TGTGCCAGCAGCATGGGCGGGGGCACTGAAGCTTTCTTT. This encodes CASSMGGGTEAFF.

With respect to this clone: The sample holds other DNA sequences that translate to the same CDR3. The genes are TRBV4-1 and TRBJ2-7, with 7 bases lining up with TRBD1. The CDR3 extends over 13 amino acids. V shed 4 bases, J shed 0 bases, and the junction held 0 bases outside the gene matches. Germline V CDR1 and CDR2: MGHRA, YSYEKL. The CDR3 sequence is CASSRTGSYEQYF. CDR3 DNA: TGCGCCAGCAGCCGGACAGGCTCCTACGAGCAGTACTTC.

There are a few counts of this clone. The chain carries TRBV5-1 and TRBJ2-2; 8 nucleotides agree with TRBD1. Trimming took 5 bases from V and 1 from J; bases not matched to a gene: 4. This CDR3 spans 15 amino acids. Germline assignment: CDR1 SGHRS and CDR2 YFSETQ. CDR3 bases: TGCGCCAGCAGGCGGACAGGGCTGAACACCGGGGAGCTGTTTTTT. It encodes CASRRTGLNTGELFF.

This chain links TRBV5-8 with TRBJ2-3; 9 positions match TRBD2. This CDR3 is 16 amino acids long. The J segment lost 0 bases and the V segment lost 3 bases, leaving 5 bases of the junction unmatched. Germline assignment: CDR1 SGHTS and CDR2 YDEGEE. DNA of the CDR3: TGTGCCAGCAGCTCATCCCTAGCGGGGAGCACAGATACGCAGTATTTT. Residues: CASSSSLAGSTDTQYF. Full variable domain (outside the CDR3, taken from reference TRBV5-8 and TRBJ2-3): EAGVTQSPTHLIKTRGQQATLRCSPISGHTSVYWYQQALGLGLQFLLWYDEGEERNRGNFPPRFSGRQFPNYSSELNVNALELEDSALYLCASSSSLAGSTDTQYFGPGTRLTVL.

In this sample, this clone turned up a few times. The genes are TRBV2 and TRBJ1-5, with D perhaps TRBD1 (6 bases). V gave up 0 bases and J gave up 11 bases, with 11 bases separating them. Germline-derived CDR1 and CDR2 are SNHLY and FYNNEI. CDR3 size: 13 residues. CDR3 region: CASSEARDTTQHF. The CDR3 coding sequence is TGTGCCAGCAGTGAAGCAAGGGACACCACCCAGCATTTT.

This clone appeared a few times. The J gene is TRBJ1-2, the V gene TRBV6-1; D not certain. There are 15 residues in the CDR3. V lost 7 bases and J lost 1, with 16 bases in between. Germline V CDR1 and CDR2: MNHNS, SASEGT. In nucleotides, the CDR3 is TGTGCCAGCAAGAGACCCGGCGGAAGTAACTATGGCTACACCTTC. As protein: CASKRPGGSNYGYTF.

This chain connects TRBV2 to TRBJ1-6; 8 bases map to TRBD1. Germline lookup yields CDR1 SNHLY and CDR2 FYNNEI. CDR3 length equals 13 residues. The V segment lost 7 bases and the J segment 8 bases; nucleotides outside the gene matches: 4. Here the CDR3 DNA reads TGTGCCAGCAACCAGGGGGCCGATTCACCCCTCCACTTT. Amino acids: CASNQGADSPLHF.

The chain couples TRBV19 to TRBJ2-4; D might be TRBD2 (7 bases). V lost 7 bases and J 7 bases, leaving 23 bases between the germline ends. Per the germline V gene, CDR1 is LNHDA and CDR2 is SQIVND (reference sequence). The CDR3 is 16 residues long. CDR3 nucleotides: TGTGCCAGTATCACGGGGGGAGGGGGGCTAGGCAACATTCAGTACTTC. Protein: CASITGGGGLGNIQYF.

The rearrangement uses TRBV18 and TRBJ2-7, with D possibly TRBD1 on 5 matching bases. Trimming removed 0 bases from V and 2 bases from J, with 5 bases in between. Per germline, CDR1 KGHSH and CDR2 LQKENI. There are 13 residues in the CDR3. This CDR3 reads CASSPPDTYEQYF. CDR3 coding DNA: TGTGCCAGCTCACCACCGGACACCTACGAGCAGTACTTC.